The TCR beta chain under discussion was sequenced for a study of response to subunit inactivated influenza vaccine. TCRdb passed the RT-PCR reads through MiXCR, listing each CDR3 protein once. The repertoire holds hundreds of thousands of distinct CDR3 sequences, with 21% as singletons. The V gene end was trimmed by 4 bases and the J gene end by 4 bases; junction bases not matched to a gene: 2. Germline values: CDR1 SGHAT, CDR2 FQNNGV. CDR3 length: 13 residues. This clonotype has a count of ten or more. The specimen was PBMCs from blood, collected about 20 months after vaccination. This sequence originates from a man between 50 and 69 years old who received an inactivated influenza vaccine. The rearrangement joins TRBV11-2 to TRBJ1-2, with 8 positions matching TRBD1. CDR3: CASSSTGVYGYTF. DNA for the CDR3: TGTGCCAGCAGCTCGACAGGGGTCTATGGCTACACCTTC. Using reference TRBV11-2 and TRBJ1-2 for the parts outside the CDR3, the full variable domain is EAGVAQSPRYKIIEKRQSVAFWCNPISGHATLYWYQQILGQGPKLLIQFQNNGVVDDSQLPKDRFSAERLKGVDSTLKIQPAKLEDSAVYLCASSSTGVYGYTFGSGTRLTVV.